This TCR beta chain emerged from a study of cytomegalovirus exposure and HLA in healthy donors. This CDR3 is 15 amino acids long. CDR1 and CDR2 (germline): MDHEN, SYDVKM. V was trimmed by 6 bases and J by 5 bases, leaving 19 bases between them. Concerning this clone: Its antigen is not identified.

Study outcomes and limitations: The authors listed 180 or so TCR beta chains as cytomegalovirus-associated. Later analysis indicated greater clonal expansion among HLA-associated TCR beta chains than among equally common other chains. Common viral pathogens seemed, in a later analysis, to connect with several of the most significant clusters.

Researchers ran the PCR with 60 Vbeta and 13 Jbeta primers. Produced via immunoSEQ multiplex PCR; TCRdb's table is partial and in-frame only. This sample carries under 200,000 clones, about 85% of them seen once, and the ten largest clones take approximately 0.36%. Healthy bone marrow donors made up the donors. The sample consisted of PBMCs. This sequence was found in a male donor in good health and CMV-seropositive. The chain couples TRBV28 to TRBJ1-1; perhaps TRBD1 as D (6 bases). In nucleotides, the CDR3 is TGTGCCAGCAGCGGTGGGGGGGCCGGTGGGACTGAAGCTTTCTTT. Protein: CASSGGGAGGTEAFF.